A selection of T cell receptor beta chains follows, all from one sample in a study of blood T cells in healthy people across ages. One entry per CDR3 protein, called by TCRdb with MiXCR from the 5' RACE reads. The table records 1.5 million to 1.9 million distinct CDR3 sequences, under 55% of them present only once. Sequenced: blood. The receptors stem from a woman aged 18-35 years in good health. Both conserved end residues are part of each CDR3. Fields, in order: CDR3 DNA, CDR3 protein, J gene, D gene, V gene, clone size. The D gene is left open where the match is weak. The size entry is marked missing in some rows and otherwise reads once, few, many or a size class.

DNA: TGTGCCAGCAGCGTCAGGCCCATACTAAACACTGAAGCTTTCTTT
CDR3: CASSVRPILNTEAFF
J: TRBJ1-1
D: NA
V: TRBV9
size: few

DNA: TGTGCCAGCAGGATTACAGGGAATGAGCAGTACTTC
CDR3: CASRITGNEQYF
J: TRBJ2-5
D: NA
V: TRBV28
size: NA

DNA: TGTGCCAGCAGCGGGGTTGCGAACACTGAAGCTTTCTTT
CDR3: CASSGVANTEAFF
J: TRBJ1-1
D: NA
V: TRBV6-6
size: NA

DNA: TGCGCCAGCAGCTGGGGACGGGTAGACAATGAGCAGTTCTTC
CDR3: CASSWGRVDNEQFF
J: TRBJ2-1
D: NA
V: TRBV5-1
size: NA

DNA: TGTGCCAGCAGTTACCGCGGCAGGACGAGGCTAGGCTACACCTTC
CDR3: CASSYRGRTRLGYTF
J: TRBJ1-2
D: NA
V: TRBV6-6
size: NA

DNA: TGCAGTCTTGGAGGGGGCAGGGTCAATGAGCAGTTCTTC
CDR3: CSLGGGRVNEQFF
J: TRBJ2-1
D: NA
V: TRBV20-1
size: few

DNA: TGTGCCAGCAGTCGCAGGGCAACCTACAATGAGCAGTTCTTC
CDR3: CASSRRATYNEQFF
J: TRBJ2-1
D: NA
V: TRBV12-3/TRBV12-4
size: NA

DNA: TGTGCCAGCAGCTTTGGGGGGAGACAGTACTATGGCTACACCTTC
CDR3: CASSFGGRQYYGYTF
J: TRBJ1-2
D: NA
V: TRBV5-5
size: NA

DNA: TGCAGTGCTAGAGTGGCAGGACTGAACACTGAAGCTTTCTTT
CDR3: CSARVAGLNTEAFF
J: TRBJ1-1
D: NA
V: TRBV20-1
size: NA

DNA: TGCGCCAGCACCCTTACCGGGACAGTTAATGAAAAACTGTTTTTT
CDR3: CASTLTGTVNEKLFF
J: TRBJ1-4
D: TRBD1
V: TRBV4-1
size: NA

DNA: TGCAGTGCTAGAGTGGCATGGCCCCTACAAGAGACCCAGTACTTC
CDR3: CSARVAWPLQETQYF
J: TRBJ2-5
D: NA
V: TRBV20-1
size: few

DNA: TGCGCCAGCAGCTTGGATGGGGCTAACACTGAAGCTTTCTTT
CDR3: CASSLDGANTEAFF
J: TRBJ1-1
D: NA
V: TRBV5-1
size: NA

DNA: TGCAGTGCTTGGACAGGGGGCGCTTTATCCTATGGCTACACCTTC
CDR3: CSAWTGGALSYGYTF
J: TRBJ1-2
D: TRBD1
V: TRBV20-1
size: few

DNA: TGTGCCAGCAGTTTGGGTGAAAAACTGTTTTTT
CDR3: CASSLGEKLFF
J: TRBJ1-4
D: NA
V: TRBV12-3/TRBV12-4
size: many

DNA: TGTGCCAGCAGTTATGATAGCGGGAGAAGGACCGGGGAGCTGTTTTTT
CDR3: CASSYDSGRRTGELFF
J: TRBJ2-2
D: TRBD2
V: TRBV6-5
size: NA

DNA: TGTGCCAGCAGGAGGGAAGGCGGGGCGACGGGAAACACCATATATTTT
CDR3: CASRREGGATGNTIYF
J: TRBJ1-3
D: NA
V: TRBV6-1
size: NA

DNA: TGTGCCAGCAGCTTAAGCTGGCTAGCGGGGAACAATGAGCAGTTCTTC
CDR3: CASSLSWLAGNNEQFF
J: TRBJ2-1
D: TRBD2
V: TRBV7-2
size: NA

DNA: TGTGCCAGCAGTTTAAGCGGCCAGGGAGGGGGAAAACTGTTTTTT
CDR3: CASSLSGQGGGKLFF
J: TRBJ1-4
D: NA
V: TRBV27
size: NA

DNA: TGTGCCAGCAGCTTGTATGGAGGGCTATATAGCAATCAGCCCCAGCATTTT
CDR3: CASSLYGGLYSNQPQHF
J: TRBJ1-5
D: NA
V: TRBV5-6
size: few

DNA: TGTGCCAGCAGCTTGGACAGTGGGCGATATGGCTACACCTTC
CDR3: CASSLDSGRYGYTF
J: TRBJ1-2
D: NA
V: TRBV7-2
size: NA

DNA: TGTGCCAGCAGCTTAAACGACGGCTACGAGCAGTACTTC
CDR3: CASSLNDGYEQYF
J: TRBJ2-7
D: NA
V: TRBV7-2
size: NA

DNA: TGCGCCAGCAGCCAAAATAGCGGGCCCTACAATGAGCAGTACTTC
CDR3: CASSQNSGPYNEQYF
J: TRBJ2-7
D: TRBD2
V: TRBV4-1
size: few

DNA: TGTGCCAGCAGCTTAGAGAGGGTCTACGAGCAGTACTTC
CDR3: CASSLERVYEQYF
J: TRBJ2-7
D: NA
V: TRBV7-2
size: few